This T cell receptor (beta chain) was recorded in a study of blood T cell repertoires in COVID-19. Participants were aged about 18 to 95 years, lived in roughly 25 US areas, and enrolled virtually. This clone was counted once. Germline lookup yields CDR1 SNHLY and CDR2 FYNNEI. The CDR3 runs 14 residues. Trimming took off 6 bases at V and 0 bases at J, with 11 bases between the two ends. Original analysis: Scientists estimated how many nucleated cells there were by amplifying reference gene primers. Produced via immunoSEQ multiplex PCR; TCRdb's table is partial and in-frame only. V and J calls plus clone size are reproduced from that table; the DNA served to infer D and trimming. This table has under 500,000 clones, approximately 90% appearing once.

The sequencing input was PBMCs or T cells enriched from blood (not recorded which). The chain joins TRBV2 to TRBJ1-1; D not certain. The source of this sequence is a woman between 18 and 30 years old with acute COVID-19. CDR3 coding DNA: TGTGCCAGCAGGGCCCAGGTCATGAACACTGAAGCTTTCTTT. This translates into CASRAQVMNTEAFF.